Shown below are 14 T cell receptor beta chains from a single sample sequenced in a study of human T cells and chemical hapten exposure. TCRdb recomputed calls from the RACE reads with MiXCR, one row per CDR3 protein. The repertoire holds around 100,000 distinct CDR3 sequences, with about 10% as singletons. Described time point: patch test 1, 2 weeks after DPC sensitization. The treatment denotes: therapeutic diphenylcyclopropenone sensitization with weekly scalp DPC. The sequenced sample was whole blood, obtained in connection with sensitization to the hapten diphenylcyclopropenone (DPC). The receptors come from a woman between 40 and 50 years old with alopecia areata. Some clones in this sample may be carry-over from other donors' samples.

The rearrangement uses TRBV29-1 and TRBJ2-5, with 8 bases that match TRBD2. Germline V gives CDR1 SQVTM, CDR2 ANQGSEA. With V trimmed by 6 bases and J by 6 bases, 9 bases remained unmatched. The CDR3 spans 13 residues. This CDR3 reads CSVGTRGTKTQYF. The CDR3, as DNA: TGCAGCGTCGGGACTAGAGGGACGAAGACCCAGTACTTC.

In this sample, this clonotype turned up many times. The CDR3: CASSLEGQTDTQYF. As DNA, the CDR3 is TGTGCCAGCAGCTTAGAGGGACAGACAGATACGCAGTATTTT. This chain uses TRBV7-9 with TRBJ2-3, with 7 positions matching TRBD1. The CDR3 covers 14 residues. From germline, CDR1 is SEHNR and CDR2 FQNEAQ (reference sequence). V trimming: 1 base; J trimming: 3 bases; junction bases outside the gene matches: 1.

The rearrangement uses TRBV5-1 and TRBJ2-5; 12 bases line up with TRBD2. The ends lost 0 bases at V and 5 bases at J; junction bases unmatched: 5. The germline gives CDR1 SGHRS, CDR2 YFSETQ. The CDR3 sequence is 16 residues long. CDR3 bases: TGCGCCAGCAGCTTGGGGCTAGCGGGAGGGGAGGAGACCCAGTACTTC. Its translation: CASSLGLAGGEETQYF.

This CDR3 is CASSLKTGNREKLFF. CDR3 DNA: TGTGCCAGCAGTTTAAAGACAGGGAACCGGGAAAAACTGTTTTTT. The chain employs TRBV28 and TRBJ1-4; 7 nucleotides line up with TRBD1. This CDR3 is 15 amino acids long. Germline V gene data show CDR1 as MDHEN and CDR2 as SYDVKM. The junction had 8 bases not matched to a gene; V was cut back by 2 bases and J by 8 bases.

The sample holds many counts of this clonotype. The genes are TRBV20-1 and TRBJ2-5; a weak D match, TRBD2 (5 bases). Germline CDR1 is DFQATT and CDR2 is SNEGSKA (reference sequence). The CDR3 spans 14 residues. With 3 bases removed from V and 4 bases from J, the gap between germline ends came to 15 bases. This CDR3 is CSASALAGGETQYF. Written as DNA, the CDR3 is TGCAGTGCTAGCGCTCTAGCCGGTGGAGAGACCCAGTACTTC.

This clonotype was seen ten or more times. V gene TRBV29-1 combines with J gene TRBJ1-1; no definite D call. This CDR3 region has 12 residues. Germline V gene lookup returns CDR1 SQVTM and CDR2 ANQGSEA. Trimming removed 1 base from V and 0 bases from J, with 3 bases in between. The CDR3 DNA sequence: TGCAGCGTTGAAGTGATGAACACTGAAGCTTTCTTT. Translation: CSVEVMNTEAFF.

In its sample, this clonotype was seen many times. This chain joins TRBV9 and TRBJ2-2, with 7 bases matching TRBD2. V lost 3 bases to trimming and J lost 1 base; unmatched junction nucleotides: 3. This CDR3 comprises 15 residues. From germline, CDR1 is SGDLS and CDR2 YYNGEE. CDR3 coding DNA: TGTGCCAGCAGCGCGGGGGGTCGGAACACCGGGGAGCTGTTTTTT. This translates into CASSAGGRNTGELFF.

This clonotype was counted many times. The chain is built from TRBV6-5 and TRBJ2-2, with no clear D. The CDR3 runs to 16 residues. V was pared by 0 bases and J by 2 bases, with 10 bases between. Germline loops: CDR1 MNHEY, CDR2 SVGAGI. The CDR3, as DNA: TGTGCCAGCAGTTACTCCACACCGCCCAACACCGGGGAGCTGTTTTTT. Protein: CASSYSTPPNTGELFF.

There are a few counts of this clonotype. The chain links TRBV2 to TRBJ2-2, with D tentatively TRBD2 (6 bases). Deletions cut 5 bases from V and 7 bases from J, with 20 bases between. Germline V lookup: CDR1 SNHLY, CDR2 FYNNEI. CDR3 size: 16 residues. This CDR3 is CASSLTPRRAGGELFF. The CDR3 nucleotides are TGTGCCAGCAGTCTAACGCCACGGAGGGCGGGCGGGGAGCTGTTTTTT. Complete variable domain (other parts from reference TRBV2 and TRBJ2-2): EPEVTQTPSHQVTQMGQEVILRCVPISNHLYFYWYRQILGQKVEFLVSFYNNEISEKSEIFDDQFSVERPDGSNFTLKIRSTKLEDSAMYFCASSLTPRRAGGELFFGEGSRLTVL.

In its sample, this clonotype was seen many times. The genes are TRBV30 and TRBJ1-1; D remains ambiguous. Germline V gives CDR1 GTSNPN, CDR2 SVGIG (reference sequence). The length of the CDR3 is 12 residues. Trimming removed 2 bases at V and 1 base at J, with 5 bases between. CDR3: CAWSTANTEAFF. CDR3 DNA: TGTGCCTGGAGTACGGCGAACACTGAAGCTTTCTTT.

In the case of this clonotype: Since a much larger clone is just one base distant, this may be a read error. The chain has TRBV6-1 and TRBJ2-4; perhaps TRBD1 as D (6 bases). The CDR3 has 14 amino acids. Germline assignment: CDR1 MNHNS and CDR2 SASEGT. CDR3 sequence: CASGVGTSTNIQNF. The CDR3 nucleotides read TGTGCCAGTGGAGTAGGGACATCCACAAACATTCAGAACTTC.

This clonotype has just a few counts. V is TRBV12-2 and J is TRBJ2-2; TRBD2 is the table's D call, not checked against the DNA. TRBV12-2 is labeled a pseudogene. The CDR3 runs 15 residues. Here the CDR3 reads CASRPGLLNTGELFF. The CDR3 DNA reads TGTGCAAGTCGCCCTGGACTATTGAACACCGGGGAGCTGTTTTTT.

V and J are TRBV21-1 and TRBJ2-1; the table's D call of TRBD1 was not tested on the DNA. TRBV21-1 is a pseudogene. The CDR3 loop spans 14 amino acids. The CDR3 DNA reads TGTGCCAGCAGCCCTGTAGTAGCTAGGAATGAGCAGTTCTTC. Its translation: CASSPVVARNEQFF.

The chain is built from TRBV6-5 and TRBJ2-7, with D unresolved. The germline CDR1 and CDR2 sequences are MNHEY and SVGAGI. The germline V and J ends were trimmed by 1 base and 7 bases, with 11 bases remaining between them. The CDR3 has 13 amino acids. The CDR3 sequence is CASSYCGALEQYF. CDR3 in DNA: TGTGCCAGCAGTTACTGCGGAGCCCTGGAGCAGTACTTC.